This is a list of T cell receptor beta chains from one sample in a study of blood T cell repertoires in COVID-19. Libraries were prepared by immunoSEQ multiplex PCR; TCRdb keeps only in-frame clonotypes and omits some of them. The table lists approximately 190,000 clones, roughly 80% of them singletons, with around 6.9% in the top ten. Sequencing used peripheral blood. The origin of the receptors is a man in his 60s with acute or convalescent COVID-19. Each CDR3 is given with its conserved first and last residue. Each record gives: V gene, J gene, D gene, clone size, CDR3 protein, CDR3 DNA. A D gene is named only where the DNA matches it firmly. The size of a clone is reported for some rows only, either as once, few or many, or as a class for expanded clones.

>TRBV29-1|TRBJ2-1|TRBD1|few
CSVPTGGVNEQFF
TGCAGCGTCCCGACAGGGGGGGTAAATGAGCAGTTCTTC
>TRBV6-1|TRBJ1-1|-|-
CASSETQGWGRDTEAFF
TGTGCCAGCAGTGAGACCCAGGGCTGGGGCAGGGACACTGAAGCTTTCTTT
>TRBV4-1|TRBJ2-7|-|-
CASSQDMVGSPYEQYF
TGCGCCAGCAGCCAAGATATGGTAGGGAGTCCCTACGAGCAGTACTTC
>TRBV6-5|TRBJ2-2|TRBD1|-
CASRRDRGRRELFF
TGTGCCAGCAGGCGGGACAGGGGTCGCCGGGAGCTGTTTTTT
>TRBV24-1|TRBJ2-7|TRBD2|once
CATSDFLAGDYEQYF
TGTGCCACCAGTGATTTCCTAGCGGGGGATTACGAGCAGTACTTC
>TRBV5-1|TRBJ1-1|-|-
CASSLTGTNTEAFF
TGCGCCAGCAGCTTGACTGGGACTAACACTGAAGCTTTCTTT
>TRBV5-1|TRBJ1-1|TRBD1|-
CASSPGGQGDTEAFF
TGCGCCAGCAGCCCCGGGGGACAGGGGGACACTGAAGCTTTCTTT
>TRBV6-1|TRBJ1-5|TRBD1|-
CASSADRGYVYLPPQHF
TGTGCCAGCAGTGCGGACAGGGGTTACGTCTATCTCCCGCCCCAGCATTTT
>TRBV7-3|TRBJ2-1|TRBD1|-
CASSFGDRGEQFF
TGTGCCAGCAGCTTTGGGGACAGGGGTGAGCAGTTCTTC
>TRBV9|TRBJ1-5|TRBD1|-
CASSVGGQGGQPQHF
TGTGCCAGCAGCGTAGGGGGGCAGGGGGGCCAGCCCCAGCATTTT
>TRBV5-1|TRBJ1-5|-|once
CASSAGPGENQPQHF
TGCGCCAGCAGCGCCGGGCCAGGGGAGAATCAGCCCCAGCATTTT
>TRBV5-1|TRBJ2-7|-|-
CASSSDRPTYEQYF
TGCGCCAGCAGCTCTGACAGGCCAACCTACGAGCAGTACTTC
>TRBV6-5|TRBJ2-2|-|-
CASRRGTGELFF
TGTGCCAGCAGGAGGGGGACCGGGGAGCTGTTTTTT
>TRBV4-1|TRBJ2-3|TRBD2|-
CASSQDKMVAGVVNTQYF
TGCGCCAGCAGCCAAGATAAAATGGTAGCGGGAGTTGTAAATACGCAGTATTTT